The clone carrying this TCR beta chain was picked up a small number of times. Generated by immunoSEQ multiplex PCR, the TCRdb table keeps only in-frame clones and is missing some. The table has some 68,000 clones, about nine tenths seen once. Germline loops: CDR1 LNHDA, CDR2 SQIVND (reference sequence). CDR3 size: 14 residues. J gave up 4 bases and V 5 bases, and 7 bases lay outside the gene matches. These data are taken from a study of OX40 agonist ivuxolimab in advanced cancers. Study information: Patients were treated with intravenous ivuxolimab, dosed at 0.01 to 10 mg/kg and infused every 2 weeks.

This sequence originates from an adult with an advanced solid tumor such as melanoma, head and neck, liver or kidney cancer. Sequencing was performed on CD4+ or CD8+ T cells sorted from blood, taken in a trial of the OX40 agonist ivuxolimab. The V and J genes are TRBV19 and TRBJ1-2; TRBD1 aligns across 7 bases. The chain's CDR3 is CASSATGQIYGYTF. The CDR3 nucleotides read TGTGCCAGTAGTGCGACGGGACAGATCTATGGCTACACCTTC.